The clone carrying this TCR beta chain was detected many times. Antigen unknown. Each CDR3 protein is one row after TCRdb ran MiXCR on the reads. The data contain about 130,000 distinct CDR3 sequences, 7.5% to 9% of them singletons. The data were obtained in a study of T cell repertoires in cytomegalovirus infection. About the research overall: An indication of both CMV infection and matching HLA type came from public TCR beta signatures. The study, taken as a whole, reports: Based on cumulative public TCR beta family frequency, carriers of CMV plus the relevant HLA were identified.

The CDR3 totals 14 residues. Germline V gene sequence: CDR1 MDHEN, CDR2 SYDVKM. The ends were cut back, 5 bases at V and 2 bases at J, with 10 bases in the middle. The specimen was PBMCs. The receptor was isolated from a human donor in good health (CMV status not recorded). Some clones in this sample may be carry-over from other donors' samples. The chain is built from TRBV28 and TRBJ2-1; D gene unclear. The CDR3: CASSPSRAYNEQFF. For the CDR3, the DNA is TGTGCCAGCAGTCCGAGCCGAGCCTACAATGAGCAGTTCTTC.